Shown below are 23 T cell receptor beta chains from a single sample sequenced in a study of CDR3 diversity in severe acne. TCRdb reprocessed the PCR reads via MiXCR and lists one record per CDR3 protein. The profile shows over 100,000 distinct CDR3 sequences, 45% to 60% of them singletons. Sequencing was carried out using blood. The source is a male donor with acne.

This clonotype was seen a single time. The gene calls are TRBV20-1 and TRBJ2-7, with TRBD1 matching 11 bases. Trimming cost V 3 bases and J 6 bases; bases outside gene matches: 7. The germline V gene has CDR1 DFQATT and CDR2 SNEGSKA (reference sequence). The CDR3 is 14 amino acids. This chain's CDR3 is CSASRAGTGGEQYF. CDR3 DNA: TGCAGTGCTAGTCGGGCCGGGACAGGGGGCGAGCAGTACTTC.

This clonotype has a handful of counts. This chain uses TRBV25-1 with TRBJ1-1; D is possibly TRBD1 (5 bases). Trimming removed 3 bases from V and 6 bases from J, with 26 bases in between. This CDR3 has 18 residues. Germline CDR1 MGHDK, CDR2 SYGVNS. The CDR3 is CASSDGGALFVRSPEAFF. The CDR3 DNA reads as TGTGCCAGCAGTGACGGAGGGGCGCTCTTCGTTCGGAGCCCTGAAGCTTTCTTT.

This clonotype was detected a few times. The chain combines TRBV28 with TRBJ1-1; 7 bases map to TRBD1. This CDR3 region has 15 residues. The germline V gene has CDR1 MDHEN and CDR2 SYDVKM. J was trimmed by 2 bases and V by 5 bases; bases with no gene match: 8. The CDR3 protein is CASSPTGQRNTEAFF. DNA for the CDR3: TGTGCCAGCAGTCCGACGGGACAGCGTAACACTGAAGCTTTCTTT.

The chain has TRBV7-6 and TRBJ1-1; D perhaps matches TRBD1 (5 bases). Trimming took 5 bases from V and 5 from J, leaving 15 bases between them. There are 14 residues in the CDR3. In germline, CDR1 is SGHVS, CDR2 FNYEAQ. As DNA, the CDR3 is TGTGCCAGCAGCCCAACGGGACTAGCTACTGAAGCTTTCTTT. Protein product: CASSPTGLATEAFF.

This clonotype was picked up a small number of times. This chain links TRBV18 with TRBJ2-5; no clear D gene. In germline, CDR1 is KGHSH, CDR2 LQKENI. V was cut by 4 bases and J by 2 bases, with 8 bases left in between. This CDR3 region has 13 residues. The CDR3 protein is CASSQATQETQYF. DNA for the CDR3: TGTGCCAGCTCACAGGCTACACAAGAGACCCAGTACTTC.

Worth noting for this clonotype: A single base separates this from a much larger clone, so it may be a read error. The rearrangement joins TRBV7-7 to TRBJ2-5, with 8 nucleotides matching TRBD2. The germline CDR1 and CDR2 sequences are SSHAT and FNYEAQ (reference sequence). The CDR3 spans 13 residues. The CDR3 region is CASSLSSGETQYF. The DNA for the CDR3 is TGTGCTAGCAGCCTGTCTAGCGGGGAGACCCAGTACTTC.

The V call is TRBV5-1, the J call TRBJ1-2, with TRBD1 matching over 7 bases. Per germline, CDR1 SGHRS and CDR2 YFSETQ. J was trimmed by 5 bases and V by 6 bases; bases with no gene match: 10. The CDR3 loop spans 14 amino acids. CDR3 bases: TGCGCCAGCACCACAGGGGAGAGCGGGTATGGCTACACCTTC. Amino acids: CASTTGESGYGYTF.

CDR3 DNA: TGTGCCAGCGGACAGGGGACCTACGAGCAGTACTTC. Protein product: CASGQGTYEQYF. The gene calls are TRBV6-2 or TRBV6-3 and TRBJ2-7, with 9 positions matching TRBD1. CDR3 size: 12 residues. Germline-derived CDR1 and CDR2 are MNHEY and SVGEGT. The ends lost 8 bases at V and 2 bases at J; junction bases unmatched: 1.

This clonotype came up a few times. In DNA, the CDR3 is TGTGCCAGTTCAAGACTAGCGGGGAACACAGATACGCAGTATTTT. Translated, it gives CASSRLAGNTDTQYF. The chain joins TRBV19 to TRBJ2-3; TRBD2 matches 11 bases. The CDR3 is 15 amino acids. The J segment lost 2 bases and the V segment lost 8 bases, leaving 6 bases of the junction unmatched. In germline, CDR1 is LNHDA, CDR2 SQIVND (reference sequence).

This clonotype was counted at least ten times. CDR3 in amino acids: CATSRDRDFTYEQYF. The DNA for the CDR3 is TGTGCCACCAGCAGAGACCGGGACTTCACCTACGAGCAGTACTTC. This rearrangement joins TRBV15 to TRBJ2-7, with a weak D call TRBD2 (6 bases). The V end was cut by 0 bases, the J end by 2 bases, with 11 bases between. CDR1 is LNHNV and CDR2 is YYDKDF in the germline V gene (reference sequence). The CDR3 length is 15 residues.

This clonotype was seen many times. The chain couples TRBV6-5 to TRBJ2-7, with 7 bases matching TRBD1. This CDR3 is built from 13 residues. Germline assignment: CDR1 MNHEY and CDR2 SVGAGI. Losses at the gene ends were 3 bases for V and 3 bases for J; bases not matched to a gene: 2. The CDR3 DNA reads TGTGCCAGCAGTTATGACAGGGACTACGAGCAGTACTTC. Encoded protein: CASSYDRDYEQYF.

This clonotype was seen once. The CDR3 sequence is CATSSPAQDSYGYTF. Here the CDR3 DNA reads TGTGCCACCAGCAGTCCAGCGCAGGACAGCTATGGCTACACCTTC. V is TRBV15 and J is TRBJ1-2; D perhaps matches TRBD1 (6 bases). The CDR3 totals 15 residues. CDR1 and CDR2 (germline): LNHNV, YYDKDF (reference sequence). Between the trimmed V and J ends, which lost 3 bases and 4 bases, there was a span of 15 bases.

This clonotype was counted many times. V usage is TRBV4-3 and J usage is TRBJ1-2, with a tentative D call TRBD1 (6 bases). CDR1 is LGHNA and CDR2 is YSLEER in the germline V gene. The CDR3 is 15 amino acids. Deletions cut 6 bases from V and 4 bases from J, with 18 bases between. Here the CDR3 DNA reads TGCGCCAGCAGGTCGACAGGCCGCGCTGGCTATGGCTACACCTTC. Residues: CASRSTGRAGYGYTF.

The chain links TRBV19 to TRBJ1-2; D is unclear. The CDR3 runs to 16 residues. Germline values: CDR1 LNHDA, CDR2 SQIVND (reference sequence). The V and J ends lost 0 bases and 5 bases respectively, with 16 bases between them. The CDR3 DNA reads TGTGCCAGTAGTATAGATCGACTGGGGTATGGGTATGGCTACACCTTC. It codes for CASSIDRLGYGYGYTF.

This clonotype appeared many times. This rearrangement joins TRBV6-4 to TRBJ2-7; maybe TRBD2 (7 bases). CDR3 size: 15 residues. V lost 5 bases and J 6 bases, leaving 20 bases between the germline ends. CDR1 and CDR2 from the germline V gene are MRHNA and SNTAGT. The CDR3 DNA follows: TGTGCCAGCAGTCCTCGGGCGGGGGCTTTGGGCGAGCAGTACTTC. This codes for CASSPRAGALGEQYF.

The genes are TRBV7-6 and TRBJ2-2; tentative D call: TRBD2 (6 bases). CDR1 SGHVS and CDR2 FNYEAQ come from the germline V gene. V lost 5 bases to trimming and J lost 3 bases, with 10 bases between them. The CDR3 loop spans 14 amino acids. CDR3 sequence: CASSPAGHTGELFF. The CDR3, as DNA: TGTGCCAGCAGCCCGGCGGGGCACACCGGGGAGCTGTTTTTT.

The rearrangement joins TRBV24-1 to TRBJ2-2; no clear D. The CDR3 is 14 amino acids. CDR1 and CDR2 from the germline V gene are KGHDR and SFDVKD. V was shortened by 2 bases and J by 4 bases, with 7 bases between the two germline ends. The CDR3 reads CATSDYFGTGELFF. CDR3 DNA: TGTGCCACCAGTGATTATTTTGGCACCGGGGAGCTGTTTTTT.

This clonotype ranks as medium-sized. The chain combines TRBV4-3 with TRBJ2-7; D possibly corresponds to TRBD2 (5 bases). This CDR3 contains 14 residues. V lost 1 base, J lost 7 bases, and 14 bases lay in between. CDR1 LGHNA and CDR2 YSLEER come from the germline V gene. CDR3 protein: CASSQGPSGWEQYF. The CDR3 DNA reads TGCGCCAGCAGCCAAGGACCGTCGGGGTGGGAGCAGTACTTC.

CDR3 loop: CASSRKPHYGYTF. Here the CDR3 DNA reads TGTGCCAGCAGCCGTAAACCGCACTATGGCTACACCTTC. V gene TRBV7-3 combines with J gene TRBJ1-2, with D hard to call. The V end was cut by 5 bases, the J end by 3 bases, with 10 bases between. CDR3 length equals 13 residues. Per the germline V gene, CDR1 is SGHTA and CDR2 is FQGTGA.

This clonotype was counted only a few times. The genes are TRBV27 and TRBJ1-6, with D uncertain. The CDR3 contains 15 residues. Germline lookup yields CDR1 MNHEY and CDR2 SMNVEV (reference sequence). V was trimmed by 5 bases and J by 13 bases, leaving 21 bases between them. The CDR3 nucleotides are TGTGCCAGCAGTCCCCGGGGTGGAACAAAGGCTCCCCTCCACTTT. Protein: CASSPRGGTKAPLHF.

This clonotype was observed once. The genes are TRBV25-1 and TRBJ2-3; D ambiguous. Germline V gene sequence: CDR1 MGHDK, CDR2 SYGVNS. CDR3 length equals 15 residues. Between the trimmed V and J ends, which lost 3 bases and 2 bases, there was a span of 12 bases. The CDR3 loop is CASSDLGRFTDTQYF. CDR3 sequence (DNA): TGTGCCAGCAGTGACCTCGGCAGATTCACAGATACGCAGTATTTT.

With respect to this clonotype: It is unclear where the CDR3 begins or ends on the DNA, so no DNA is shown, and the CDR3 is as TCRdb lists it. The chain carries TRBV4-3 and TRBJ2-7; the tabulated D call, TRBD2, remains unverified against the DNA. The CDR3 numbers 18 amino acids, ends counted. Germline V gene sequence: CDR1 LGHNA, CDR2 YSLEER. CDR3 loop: CASSFYICSGLAGVKQYF.

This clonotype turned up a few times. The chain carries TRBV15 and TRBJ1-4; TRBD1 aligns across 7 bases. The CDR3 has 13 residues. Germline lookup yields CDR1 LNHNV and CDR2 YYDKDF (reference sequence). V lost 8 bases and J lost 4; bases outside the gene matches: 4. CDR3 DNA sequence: TGTGCCACCCGTGGGGACAGTAATGAAAAACTGTTTTTT. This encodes CATRGDSNEKLFF.